Each of the 27 T cell receptor beta chains below was sequenced from the same sample in a study of T cell clonality in common variable immunodeficiency. Method: immunoSEQ multiplex PCR; TCRdb's copy keeps in-frame clones and lacks some. The sample holds 50,000 to 65,000 clones, and no clone turns up only once. Material for sequencing was peripheral blood mononuclear cells. The source is a person aged 18 to 75 in good health.

There are many counts of this clone. The read ends 3 residues early relative to the CDR3; the germline J gene fills the gap. The V gene is TRBV20-1, the J gene TRBJ2-3; perhaps TRBD2 as D (6 bases). Trimming cost V 4 bases and J 4 bases, with 18 bases left between them. Germline V lookup: CDR1 DFQATT, CDR2 SNEGSKA (reference sequence). The CDR3 loop spans 15 amino acids. This chain's CDR3 is CSANGGDQFSDTQYF. CDR3 bases read: TGCAGTGCTAATGGAGGGGATCAGTTTTCAGATACG.

This clone was found many times. The read ends 3 residues early relative to the CDR3; the germline J gene fills the gap. In the same sample, other DNA sequences code for this CDR3. V and J are TRBV5-1 and TRBJ2-7; TRBD1 is a possible D gene (6 bases). Germline CDR1 reads SGHRS; CDR2 reads YFSETQ. V lost 0 bases to trimming and J lost 2 bases, with 12 bases between them. The CDR3 extends over 15 amino acids. The CDR3 sequence is CASSLGGGGTYEQYF. The covered CDR3 bases are TGCGCCAGCAGCTTGGGTGGGGGCGGTACCTACGAG. Combining the CDR3 with reference TRBV5-1 and TRBJ2-7 gives the whole variable domain KAGVTQTPRYLIKTRGQQVTLSCSPISGHRSVSWYQQTPGQGLQFLFEYFSETQRNKGNFPGRFSGRQFSNSRSEMNVSTLELGDSALYLCASSLGGGGTYEQYFGPGTRLTVT.

This clone has ten or more counts. The read falls 3 residues short of the CDR3 end, and the missing part is taken from the germline J gene. The chain combines TRBV19 with TRBJ1-5; D call uncertain. V lost 2 bases and J lost 3, with 11 bases in between. This CDR3 region has 15 residues. Germline CDR1 reads LNHDA; CDR2 reads SQIVND (reference sequence). The sequenced CDR3 bases are TGTGCCAGTAGTATAATGGAGCGCAACAATCAGCCC. Encoded protein: CASSIMERNNQP. The CDR3, in full, reads CASSIMERNNQPQHF.

This clone was counted many times. The read stops 3 residues short of the end of the CDR3; the missing end is completed from the germline J gene. The chain combines TRBV19 with TRBJ1-5; perhaps TRBD1 as D (6 bases). The germline V and J ends were trimmed by 5 bases and 0 bases, with 11 bases remaining between them. The CDR3 spans 15 residues. Germline V gene lookup returns CDR1 LNHDA and CDR2 SQIVND (reference sequence). The CDR3 loop is CASSLGQTSNQPQHF. CDR3 DNA, as far as it was read: TGTGCCAGTAGTCTCGGACAGACTAGCAATCAGCCC. The full variable domain, its missing parts supplied by reference TRBV19 and TRBJ1-5, is DGGITQSPKYLFRKEGQNVTLSCEQNLNHDAMYWYRQDPGQGLRLIYYSQIVNDFQKGDIAEGYSVSREKKESFPLTVTSAQKNPTAFYLCASSLGQTSNQPQHFGDGTRLSIL.

This clone showed up many times. The read halts 3 residues ahead of the CDR3 end, with the missing end drawn from the germline J gene. The chain employs TRBV2 and TRBJ2-2; no clear D gene. The CDR3 has 14 residues. In germline, CDR1 is SNHLY, CDR2 FYNNEI. The V end was cut by 4 bases, the J end by 0 bases, with 6 bases between. The CDR3 spells CASSGQTNTGELFF. The CDR3 DNA, read in part, is TGTGCCAGCAGTGGTCAGACGAACACCGGGGAG. Full variable domain (rest looked up from reference TRBV2 and TRBJ2-2): EPEVTQTPSHQVTQMGQEVILRCVPISNHLYFYWYRQILGQKVEFLVSFYNNEISEKSEIFDDQFSVERPDGSNFTLKIRSTKLEDSAMYFCASSGQTNTGELFFGEGSRLTVL.

This clone appeared many times. The chain's CDR3 is CAIRTGTGLMNTEAFF. Incomplete CDR3 DNA: TGTGCCATCAGAACCGGGACAGGGCTGATGAACACTGAA. The rearrangement links TRBV10-3 to TRBJ1-1, with 9 bases aligning to TRBD1. The sequenced fragment ends 3 residues before the CDR3 boundary, so the rest is inferred from the germline J gene. Germline-derived CDR1 and CDR2 are ENHRY and SYGVKD. J lost 0 bases, V lost 6 bases, and 8 bases had no gene match. CDR3 length: 16 residues.

Ten or more counts support this clone. The CDR3 end lies 3 residues beyond the end of the read and is filled in from the germline J gene. The chain couples TRBV5-4 to TRBJ1-1, with D tentatively TRBD1 (6 bases). The CDR3 totals 15 residues. Trimming removed 4 bases at V and 1 base at J, with 14 bases between. Germline V gene sequence: CDR1 SGHNT, CDR2 YYREEE (reference sequence). Partial CDR3 DNA: TGTGCCAGCAGCCCACGCTTGGACAGGAACACTGAA. Its translation is CASSPRLDRNTE. The complete CDR3 reads CASSPRLDRNTEAFF.

This clone was picked up many times. The missing CDR3 end, 3 residues past where the read stops, is filled in from the germline J gene. V and J are TRBV5-1 and TRBJ1-1, with D perhaps matching TRBD1 (6 bases). V was trimmed by 9 bases and J by 3 bases, leaving 24 bases between them. CDR1 is SGHRS and CDR2 is YFSETQ in the germline V gene. The CDR3 totals 16 residues. The DNA read from the CDR3 is TGCGCCACCTCCGTTCGGCCCTTTGAGGGGGACACTGAA. As protein: CATSVRPFEGDTE. The CDR3 reads in full as CATSVRPFEGDTEAFF.

This clone was observed many times. Read sequence stops 3 residues before the CDR3 end, and the germline J gene provides the missing end. V is TRBV2 and J is TRBJ2-7; TRBD1 agrees at 8 bases. From germline, CDR1 is SNHLY and CDR2 FYNNEI. Trimming cost V 6 bases and J 2 bases; bases outside gene matches: 6. The CDR3 sequence is 14 residues long. The CDR3 DNA, read in part, is TGTGCCAGCAGAAGACAGGGGACCACCTACGAG. It specifies CASRRQGTTYE. The complete CDR3 reads CASRRQGTTYEQYF.

The table lists this clone with many counts. Sequencing ends 3 residues short of the CDR3 end; the germline J gene provides the rest. The chain joins TRBV30 to TRBJ1-2; perhaps TRBD1 as D (5 bases). V lost 3 bases to trimming and J lost 6 bases, with 17 bases between them. CDR1 GTSNPN and CDR2 SVGIG come from the germline V gene (reference sequence). This CDR3 has 14 amino acids. CDR3 region: CAWRDRQGWDGYTF. CDR3 bases read: TGTGCCTGGAGAGATCGTCAGGGCTGGGATGGC.

This clone appeared many times. From the germline J gene comes the end of the CDR3, since the read stops 3 residues before it. The chain recombines TRBV20-1 with TRBJ1-3; D is ambiguous. The length of the CDR3 is 14 residues. Per the germline V gene, CDR1 is DFQATT and CDR2 is SNEGSKA (reference sequence). Trimming pared 3 bases from V and 0 bases from J, leaving 9 bases between. The CDR3 spells CSASRSSSGNTIYF. The sequenced CDR3 bases are TGCAGTGCTAGTCGGTCGAGCTCTGGAAACACC.

This clone came up many times. The CDR3 spells CASSLEARVTDTQYF. CDR3 bases read: TGCGCCAGCAGCTTGGAAGCCCGGGTCACAGATACG. The chain has TRBV5-1 and TRBJ2-3; D not resolved. The read comes to an end 3 residues before the CDR3 does, leaving the germline J gene to fill in the end. The CDR3 contains 15 residues. V dropped 0 bases and J dropped 2 bases, with 10 bases sitting between them. Germline loops: CDR1 SGHRS, CDR2 YFSETQ.

Ten or more counts support this clone. The sequenced fragment ends 3 residues before the CDR3 boundary, so the rest is inferred from the germline J gene. The gene calls are TRBV29-1 and TRBJ1-1; the match to TRBD1 covers 10 bases. The CDR3 has 13 residues. V was clipped by 7 bases and J by 1 base; unmatched bases: 3. Germline lookup yields CDR1 SQVTM and CDR2 ANQGSEA. The sequenced part of the CDR3 DNA is TGCAGCGGTCGACAGGGGGCGAACACTGAA. This gives the protein CSGRQGANTE. The CDR3 in full is CSGRQGANTEAFF.

The table lists this clone with a few counts. A read error is possible here, since a much larger clone lies one base away. The missing CDR3 end, 3 residues past where the read stops, is filled in from the germline J gene. V and J are TRBV13 and TRBJ2-5; 10 nucleotides align to TRBD2. This CDR3 comprises 17 residues. Germline CDR1 is PRHDT and CDR2 is FYEKMQ (reference sequence). CDR3 region: CASSSFGAGGGTDTQYF. Incomplete CDR3 DNA: TGTGCCAGCAGCTCATTTGGAGCGGGGGGGGGAACAGATACC.

This clone has at least ten counts. The read ends 3 residues early relative to the CDR3; the germline J gene fills the gap. This chain links TRBV30 with TRBJ2-2, with 7 bases lining up with TRBD1. There are 14 residues in the CDR3. Germline lookup yields CDR1 GTSNPN and CDR2 SVGIG (reference sequence). The chain's CDR3 is CAWETQGFNEKLFF. CDR3 DNA, as far as it was read: TGTGCCTGGGAGACACAGGGGTTTAATGAAAAG. The whole variable domain, filled in from reference TRBV30 and TRBJ2-2, reads SQTIHQWPATLVQPVGSPLSLECTVEGTSNPNLYWYRQAAGRGLQLLFYSVGIGQISSEVPQNLSASRPQDRQFILSSKKLLLSDSGFYLCAWETQGFNEKLFFGEGSRLTVL.

This clone appeared many times. The CDR3 end falls 3 residues outside the read, so it is completed with the germline J gene. The V call is TRBV4-2, the J call TRBJ2-3, with 8 bases fitting TRBD2. CDR3 length: 16 residues. Germline V lookup: CDR1 LGHNA, CDR2 YNFKEQ. V shed 0 bases, J shed 1 base, and the junction held 3 bases outside the gene matches. The CDR3 is CASSQDVLAGTDTQYF. The DNA read from the CDR3 is TGTGCCAGCAGCCAAGACGTACTAGCGGGCACAGATACG.

This clone was counted at least ten times. The CDR3 end is not reached by the read, which stops 3 residues before it; the germline J gene fills it in. The V call is TRBV19, the J call TRBJ2-1, with D uncertain. The CDR3 totals 12 residues. Germline V gene data show CDR1 as LNHDA and CDR2 as SQIVND (reference sequence). Trimming took off 5 bases at V and 4 bases at J, with 6 bases between the two ends. The chain's CDR3 is CASSALYNEQFF. CDR3 bases read: TGTGCCAGTAGTGCTCTATACAATGAG.

In its sample, this clone was seen many times. The read falls 3 residues short of the CDR3 end, and the missing part is taken from the germline J gene. This sequence joins TRBV10-3 and TRBJ2-2, with D perhaps TRBD1 (6 bases). The CDR3 is 15 amino acids. CDR1 and CDR2 (germline): ENHRY, SYGVKD. V gave up 3 bases and J gave up 4 bases, with 12 bases separating them. The chain's CDR3 is CAISDPGQTTGELFF. The sequenced part of the CDR3 DNA is TGTGCCATCAGTGACCCTGGACAGACCACCGGGGAG.

This clone was counted between two and nine times. A much more abundant neighbour one base away suggests this may be a read error. The read ends 3 residues early relative to the CDR3; the germline J gene fills the gap. The chain couples TRBV19 to TRBJ2-3; TRBD1 matches at 8 bases. The germline V gene encodes CDR1 LNHDA and CDR2 SQIVND (reference sequence). The CDR3 spans 14 residues. The CDR3 spells CAIPQQGGHQPQYF. The covered CDR3 bases are TGTGCCATCCCGCAACAGGGGGGCCATCAGCCG.

There are many counts of this clone. The read gets to within 3 residues of the CDR3 end, and the germline J gene fills in the rest. The chain has TRBV20-1 and TRBJ2-3; D is uncertain. Germline V gene lookup returns CDR1 DFQATT and CDR2 SNEGSKA (reference sequence). This CDR3 contains 13 residues. CDR3 region: CSALEGGNQPQYF. CDR3 DNA, as far as it was read: TGCAGTGCTCTCGAAGGCGGCAATCAGCCG.

This clone was seen only a few times. The read falls 3 residues short of the CDR3 end, and the missing part is taken from the germline J gene. This chain uses TRBV6-4 with TRBJ1-2, with 10 bases identical to TRBD1. The CDR3 spans 15 residues. CDR1 is MRHNA, CDR2 SNTAGT, per germline. The CDR3 protein is CASSTGTGDYNDYTF. The part of the CDR3 DNA that was read is TGTGCCAGCAGTACCGGGACAGGGGACTACAATGAC.

This clone was picked up many times. The CDR3 reads CASSELSASWARSYNEQFF. The sequenced part of the CDR3 DNA is TGTGCCAGCAGTGAATTGTCCGCATCGTGGGCTCGTAGCTACAATGAG. The rearrangement joins TRBV6-1 to TRBJ2-1; D uncertain. The CDR3 end falls 3 residues outside the read, so it is completed with the germline J gene. This CDR3 spans 19 amino acids. Germline V gene data show CDR1 as MNHNS and CDR2 as SASEGT. Trimming cost V 2 bases and J 3 bases, with 23 bases left between them.

This clone has a count of ten or more. Coverage ceases 3 residues before the CDR3 finishes, and the germline J gene fills in the end. The chain combines TRBV19 with TRBJ1-2; the D gene is possibly TRBD1 (6 bases). Trimming removed 7 bases at V and 5 bases at J, with 14 bases between. This CDR3 has 13 residues. CDR1 LNHDA and CDR2 SQIVND come from the germline V gene (reference sequence). CDR3 DNA (partial): TGTGCCAGTACCCCGGGCAGGGGTTATGGC. Residues: CASTPGRGYG. The CDR3 as a whole reads CASTPGRGYGYTF.

This clone occurred many times. The missing CDR3 end, 3 residues past where the read stops, is filled in from the germline J gene. The J gene is TRBJ2-1, the V gene TRBV7-9; D is unclear. CDR1 is SEHNR, CDR2 FQNEAQ, per germline (reference sequence). The V gene lost 5 bases and the J gene lost 2 bases, with 7 bases spanning the gap. The CDR3 loop spans 13 amino acids. The CDR3 region is CASSQRTYNEQFF. The CDR3 DNA, read in part, is TGTGCCAGCAGCCAGCGAACCTACAATGAG.

This clone was observed many times. One end of the junction varies from germline; a read error may be responsible. The DNA ends 3 residues before the CDR3 does, and the rest of the CDR3 is filled in from the germline J gene. V gene TRBV19 combines with J gene TRBJ1-4, with D possibly being TRBD1 (6 bases). Germline V gives CDR1 LNHDA, CDR2 SQIVND (reference sequence). CDR3 length: 15 residues. CDR3 DNA, as far as it was read: TGTGCCAGTAGTTTCTTCGGGGGGGCTAACGAAAAA. Amino acids: CASSFFGGANEK. In full, the CDR3 reads CASSFFGGANEKLFF.

The table lists this clone with a few counts. The CDR3 DNA, read in part, is TGCGCCAGCAGCCCTCGGACAGGGAATTCACCG. Translation: CASSPRTGNSP. The whole CDR3 sequence reads CASSPRTGNSPLFF. The chain combines TRBV5-1 with TRBJ2-2, with 8 bases fitting TRBD1. The CDR3 end lies 3 residues beyond the end of the read and is filled in from the germline J gene. Germline values: CDR1 SGHRS, CDR2 YFSETQ. There are 14 residues in the CDR3. The entire variable domain, with the rest obtained from reference TRBV5-1 and TRBJ2-2, is as follows: KAGVTQTPRYLIKTRGQQVTLSCSPISGHRSVSWYQQTPGQGLQFLFEYFSETQRNKGNFPGRFSGRQFSNSRSEMNVSTLELGDSALYLCASSPRTGNSPLFFGEGSRLTVL.

This clone has a count of ten or more. The CDR3 extends 3 residues past the end of the read, so its final part is completed from the germline J gene. The chain has TRBV20-1 and TRBJ2-5; D is undetermined. Trimming took off 3 bases at V and 2 bases at J, with 13 bases between the two ends. In germline, CDR1 is DFQATT, CDR2 SNEGSKA (reference sequence). This CDR3 has 14 amino acids. The CDR3 spells CSARSPQTQETQYF. The sequenced CDR3 bases are TGCAGTGCTAGGAGCCCTCAGACTCAAGAGACC.